The clone carrying this T cell receptor (beta chain) was recorded a few times. These data come from a study of CD8+ T cells in alopecia areata. About the research overall: Tofacitinib administration persisted for 6 to 18 months, succeeded by 6 months off drug.

Unmatched junction bases numbered 11, after V lost 4 bases and J lost 6 bases. CDR3 length: 16 amino acids. Per the germline V gene, CDR1 is KGHSH and CDR2 is LQKENI. Isolated RNA was reverse transcribed into cDNA used as the sequencing template. Assay used: immunoSEQ multiplex PCR; TCRdb lists only in-frame clones, some missing. Here the sample spans more than 75,000 clones, roughly two fifths being singletons. This TCR was recovered from a human donor with alopecia areata. This chain uses TRBV18 with TRBJ2-1; 8 bases match TRBD1. Source material: CD4+ T cells sorted from blood. This CDR3 is CASSRDRGTSRNEQFF. The CDR3 coding sequence is TGTGCCAGCTCACGCGACAGGGGCACCTCTCGCAATGAGCAGTTCTTC.